These T cell receptor beta chains were read from a single sample in a study of cytomegalovirus exposure and HLA in healthy donors. Libraries were prepared by immunoSEQ multiplex PCR; TCRdb keeps only in-frame clonotypes and omits some of them. The sample shows 80,000 to 95,000 clones, just under 85% of them seen only once. Sequencing was performed on PBMCs. The origin of the receptors is a woman in her late teens or twenties in good health and CMV-seropositive. CDR3s include the opening cysteine and the closing phenylalanine or tryptophan. Each record gives: V gene, clone size, J gene, D gene, CDR3 protein, CDR3 DNA. A D gene is named only where the DNA matches it firmly. Only part of the rows carry a size: once, few, many, or a class if the clone is expanded.

v_gene: TRBV27; abundance: NA; j_gene: TRBJ2-7; d_gene: NA; CDR3aa: CASSLTGDTYEQYF; CDR3nt: TGTGCCAGCAGCTTGACAGGTGATACCTACGAGCAGTACTTC
v_gene: TRBV5-1; abundance: NA; j_gene: TRBJ2-1; d_gene: NA; CDR3aa: CASSLAGVGEQFF; CDR3nt: TGCGCCAGCAGCTTGGCAGGGGTCGGTGAGCAGTTCTTC
v_gene: TRBV7-9; abundance: few; j_gene: TRBJ1-1; d_gene: NA; CDR3aa: CASSLTGGGTEAFF; CDR3nt: TGTGCCAGCAGCCTCACTGGGGGGGGCACTGAAGCTTTCTTT
v_gene: TRBV6-5; abundance: NA; j_gene: TRBJ1-3; d_gene: NA; CDR3aa: CASGTDRRGGNTIYF; CDR3nt: TGTGCCAGCGGAACCGACAGGAGAGGTGGAAACACCATATATTTT
v_gene: TRBV7-3; abundance: NA; j_gene: TRBJ2-1; d_gene: TRBD2; CDR3aa: CASSPQRGGWNEQFF; CDR3nt: TGTGCCAGCAGCCCTCAGCGGGGGGGCTGGAATGAGCAGTTCTTC
v_gene: TRBV30; abundance: NA; j_gene: TRBJ1-3; d_gene: NA; CDR3aa: CAWSVGTKRSGNTIYF; CDR3nt: TGTGCCTGGAGTGTCGGGACAAAACGCTCTGGAAACACCATATATTTT
v_gene: TRBV7-9; abundance: few; j_gene: TRBJ2-1; d_gene: TRBD2; CDR3aa: CASSLSLAGGPKFF; CDR3nt: TGTGCCAGCAGCTTAAGCCTAGCGGGGGGGCCAAAGTTCTTC
v_gene: TRBV25-1; abundance: NA; j_gene: TRBJ1-2; d_gene: TRBD1; CDR3aa: CASSDPTGMRMDYTF; CDR3nt: TGTGCCAGCAGTGATCCGACAGGGATGCGGATGGACTACACCTTC
v_gene: TRBV25-1; abundance: NA; j_gene: TRBJ2-3; d_gene: TRBD1; CDR3aa: CASSRGTGETDTQYF; CDR3nt: TGTGCCAGCAGTCGGGGGACAGGGGAGACAGATACGCAGTATTTT
v_gene: TRBV30; abundance: few; j_gene: TRBJ2-3; d_gene: NA; CDR3aa: CAWMASGTDTQYF; CDR3nt: TGTGCCTGGATGGCTAGCGGCACAGATACGCAGTATTTT
v_gene: TRBV7-6; abundance: few; j_gene: TRBJ2-2; d_gene: NA; CDR3aa: CASSPFIRGELFF; CDR3nt: TGTGCCAGCAGCCCTTTTATCCGGGGGGAGCTGTTTTTT
v_gene: TRBV6-1; abundance: NA; j_gene: TRBJ1-6; d_gene: NA; CDR3aa: CASSEGQFGSSYNSPLHF; CDR3nt: TGTGCCAGCAGTGAAGGACAGTTCGGGAGCTCCTATAATTCACCCCTCCACTTT
v_gene: TRBV6-1; abundance: NA; j_gene: TRBJ2-3; d_gene: NA; CDR3aa: CASSAPGGSTQYF; CDR3nt: TGTGCCAGCAGTGCCCCCGGTGGGAGTACGCAGTATTTT
v_gene: TRBV5-6; abundance: NA; j_gene: TRBJ1-6; d_gene: NA; CDR3aa: CASSFGTDTSPLHF; CDR3nt: TGTGCCAGCAGCTTCGGAACTGACACTTCACCCCTCCACTTT
v_gene: TRBV25-1; abundance: NA; j_gene: TRBJ1-1; d_gene: TRBD1; CDR3aa: CASSEWHGTAPMNTEAFF; CDR3nt: TGTGCCAGCAGTGAATGGCATGGGACAGCACCTATGAACACTGAAGCTTTCTTT
v_gene: TRBV7-3; abundance: NA; j_gene: TRBJ2-5; d_gene: TRBD2; CDR3aa: CASSLKGTSGRETQYF; CDR3nt: TGTGCCAGCAGCTTAAAAGGGACTAGCGGGAGGGAGACCCAGTACTTC
v_gene: TRBV5-1; abundance: NA; j_gene: TRBJ2-3; d_gene: NA; CDR3aa: CASSFNSDTQYF; CDR3nt: TGCGCCAGCAGCTTTAATTCAGATACGCAGTATTTT
v_gene: TRBV27; abundance: NA; j_gene: TRBJ1-4; d_gene: TRBD1; CDR3aa: CASSDRVDVREKLFF; CDR3nt: TGTGCCAGCAGTGACAGGGTTGACGTGCGAGAAAAACTGTTTTTT
v_gene: TRBV5-8; abundance: NA; j_gene: TRBJ1-2; d_gene: NA; CDR3aa: CASSLGVGGYGYTF; CDR3nt: TGTGCCAGCAGCTTGGGTGTAGGGGGCTATGGCTACACCTTC
v_gene: TRBV28; abundance: NA; j_gene: TRBJ1-2; d_gene: NA; CDR3aa: CASSLTQGGTSNYGYTF; CDR3nt: TGTGCCAGCAGTTTAACCCAGGGTGGAACCTCTAACTATGGCTACACCTTC
v_gene: TRBV27; abundance: once; j_gene: TRBJ1-1; d_gene: TRBD1; CDR3aa: CASSTRTGGTLEAFF; CDR3nt: TGTGCCAGCAGTACCCGGACAGGTGGAACGCTTGAAGCTTTCTTT
v_gene: TRBV6-1; abundance: NA; j_gene: TRBJ1-1; d_gene: TRBD1; CDR3aa: CASSEFSGQGEAEAFF; CDR3nt: TGTGCCAGCAGTGAATTTTCCGGACAGGGGGAAGCTGAAGCTTTCTTT
v_gene: TRBV6-6; abundance: once; j_gene: TRBJ1-5; d_gene: NA; CDR3aa: CASSNPQGRQPQHF; CDR3nt: TGTGCCAGCAGTAATCCTCAGGGTCGACAGCCCCAGCATTTT
v_gene: TRBV19; abundance: NA; j_gene: TRBJ1-1; d_gene: NA; CDR3aa: CAAAREGDTEAFF; CDR3nt: TGTGCTGCGGCACGGGAGGGTGACACTGAAGCTTTCTTT
v_gene: TRBV19; abundance: few; j_gene: TRBJ2-7; d_gene: NA; CDR3aa: CASSIDSGTYEQYF; CDR3nt: TGTGCCAGTAGTATAGACTCGGGAACCTACGAGCAGTACTTC
v_gene: TRBV27; abundance: NA; j_gene: TRBJ1-6; d_gene: NA; CDR3aa: CASSLFQGGTLHF; CDR3nt: TGTGCCAGCAGTTTATTCCAGGGAGGGACCCTCCACTTT